The following is a T cell receptor (beta chain) sequence with its context. Trimming stripped 4 bases from V and 2 bases from J, with 14 bases between. The CDR3 spans 15 residues. CDR1 is SGHTA and CDR2 is FQGNSA in the germline V gene. These data come from a study of blood T cell repertoires in COVID-19. On the study more broadly: The samples span acute and convalescent COVID-19 from the United States, Italy and Spain. T cells, B-cell-depleted T cells, or PBMCs provided the cDNA or gDNA that served as material.

Original handling: Amplification of reference gene primers was used by the study to estimate nucleated cell counts. Clones were sequenced by immunoSEQ multiplex PCR, and TCRdb holds only the in-frame ones, with some missing. The DNA was the basis for D and trimming; V, J and clone size are from that table. The sample includes about 37,000 clones, 80% seen only once; the top ten take over 13%. Source material: peripheral blood. V gene TRBV7-2 combines with J gene TRBJ2-5, with D perhaps TRBD1 (6 bases). This sequence originates from a woman in her 70s with acute or convalescent COVID-19. For the CDR3, the DNA is TGTGCCAGCAGCTCCCGAAGGGACAAACAAGAGACCCAGTACTTC. This gives the protein CASSSRRDKQETQYF. Full variable domain (missing parts from reference TRBV7-2 and TRBJ2-5): GAGVSQSPSNKVTEKGKDVELRCDPISGHTALYWYRQSLGQGLEFLIYFQGNSAPDKSGLPSDRFSAERTGGSVSTLTIQRTQQEDSAVYLCASSSRRDKQETQYFGPGTRLLVL.